This TCR beta chain comes out of a study of blood T cell repertoires in COVID-19. The table came from immunoSEQ multiplex PCR; TCRdb's copy has only in-frame clones and leaves some out. The sample carries fewer than 500,000 clones, 70% to 90% recorded once. Assignment of participants to cohorts was predicated upon participant-reported clinical history. V lost 6 bases and J lost 2; bases outside the gene matches: 1. Germline V gene sequence: CDR1 MNHEY, CDR2 SVGAGI. The CDR3 is made up of 13 amino acids. The specimen sequenced was PBMCs or T cells enriched from blood (not recorded which). This TCR was recovered from a woman between 18 and 29 years old with acute COVID-19. This chain links TRBV6-5 with TRBJ1-5; 7 nucleotides match TRBD1. CDR3 loop: CASRGQGNQPQHF. The DNA of the CDR3 is TGTGCCAGCAGAGGACAGGGCAATCAGCCCCAGCATTTT.